These T cell receptor beta chains were read from a single sample in a study of vaccination and CD4 T cells after COVID-19. The antigens of these receptors remain unknown. TCRdb fed the PCR reads into MiXCR, producing one record per CDR3 protein. The repertoire consists of more than 15,000 distinct CDR3 sequences, with 45% to 50% occurring once and the leading ten covering around 20%. This specimen was CD4+ T cells from blood, cultured in vitro, taken before SARS-CoV-2 vaccination. These TCRs come from a human donor who received a COVID-19 vaccine. Both conserved end residues are part of each CDR3. Fields, in order: CDR3 protein, CDR3 DNA, J gene, V gene, clone size, D gene. D genes are given only for firm matches. A clone size is listed for some rows: how often the clone was seen (once, few, many), or a class if it is expanded.

CDR3aa: CASNRGERYEQYF
CDR3nt: TGTGCCAGTAACCGTGGGGAGCGCTACGAGCAGTACTTC
j_gene: TRBJ2-7
v_gene: TRBV19
abundance: -
d_gene: -

CDR3aa: CATSDSGQGTDTQYF
CDR3nt: TGTGCCACCAGTGATTCGGGACAAGGCACAGATACGCAGTATTTT
j_gene: TRBJ2-3
v_gene: TRBV24-1
abundance: -
d_gene: -

CDR3aa: CATRGLRDSPLHF
CDR3nt: TGTGCCACCCGGGGGCTAAGGGATTCACCCCTCCACTTT
j_gene: TRBJ1-6
v_gene: TRBV2
abundance: few
d_gene: -

CDR3aa: CATSELSGGAETQYF
CDR3nt: TGTGCCACCAGTGAGCTTAGCGGGGGGGCGGAGACCCAGTACTTC
j_gene: TRBJ2-5
v_gene: TRBV24-1
abundance: -
d_gene: TRBD2

CDR3aa: CASSRTTGTSYEQYF
CDR3nt: TGTGCCAGCAGCCGAACGACCGGGACTAGCTACGAGCAGTACTTC
j_gene: TRBJ2-7
v_gene: TRBV7-9
abundance: -
d_gene: TRBD2

CDR3aa: CSVGGINYGYTF
CDR3nt: TGCAGCGTCGGGGGGATTAACTATGGCTACACCTTC
j_gene: TRBJ1-2
v_gene: TRBV29-1
abundance: -
d_gene: -

CDR3aa: CASSIGGQYGYTF
CDR3nt: TGTGCCAGTAGTATTGGGGGGCAGTATGGCTACACCTTC
j_gene: TRBJ1-2
v_gene: TRBV19
abundance: -
d_gene: -

CDR3aa: CASSEGQGPAYGYTF
CDR3nt: TGTGCCAGCAGTGAGGGACAGGGGCCCGCTTATGGCTACACCTTC
j_gene: TRBJ1-2
v_gene: TRBV2
abundance: -
d_gene: TRBD1

CDR3aa: CAWSTGTTEAFF
CDR3nt: TGTGCCTGGAGTACCGGAACCACTGAAGCTTTCTTT
j_gene: TRBJ1-1
v_gene: TRBV30
abundance: -
d_gene: -

CDR3aa: CASSFWTDIYGYTF
CDR3nt: TGCGCCAGCAGCTTCTGGACGGACATCTATGGCTACACCTTC
j_gene: TRBJ1-2
v_gene: TRBV5-1
abundance: -
d_gene: -

CDR3aa: CASSFVGMVRRMNTEAFF
CDR3nt: TGTGCCAGCAGCTTCGTTGGGATGGTCAGGAGGATGAACACTGAAGCTTTCTTT
j_gene: TRBJ1-1
v_gene: TRBV7-8
abundance: few
d_gene: -

CDR3aa: CASSMTAKETSPLHF
CDR3nt: TGTGCCAGTAGTATGACTGCCAAAGAGACATCACCCCTCCACTTT
j_gene: TRBJ1-6
v_gene: TRBV19
abundance: -
d_gene: -

CDR3aa: CAWSSASRETQYF
CDR3nt: TGTGCCTGGAGTTCGGCTAGCCGGGAGACCCAGTACTTC
j_gene: TRBJ2-5
v_gene: TRBV30
abundance: -
d_gene: -

CDR3aa: CASSQETGRETQYF
CDR3nt: TGTGCCAGCAGCCAAGAGACAGGGCGAGAGACCCAGTACTTC
j_gene: TRBJ2-5
v_gene: TRBV3-1
abundance: -
d_gene: TRBD1

CDR3aa: CASSIGTTEYTDTQYF
CDR3nt: TGTGCCAGTAGTATAGGGACAACCGAATACACAGATACGCAGTATTTT
j_gene: TRBJ2-3
v_gene: TRBV19
abundance: -
d_gene: -

CDR3aa: CASSRASGGADTQYF
CDR3nt: TGTGCCAGCAGCCGGGCTAGCGGGGGTGCAGATACGCAGTATTTT
j_gene: TRBJ2-3
v_gene: TRBV6-2/TRBV6-3
abundance: few
d_gene: TRBD2

CDR3aa: CSAPDRRLSSYNEQFF
CDR3nt: TGCAGTGCGCCGGACAGACGCCTGAGCTCCTACAATGAGCAGTTCTTC
j_gene: TRBJ2-1
v_gene: TRBV20-1
abundance: -
d_gene: -

CDR3aa: CASSLDTHTEAFF
CDR3nt: TGCGCCAGCAGCCTTGACACACACACTGAAGCTTTCTTT
j_gene: TRBJ1-1
v_gene: TRBV4-1
abundance: -
d_gene: -